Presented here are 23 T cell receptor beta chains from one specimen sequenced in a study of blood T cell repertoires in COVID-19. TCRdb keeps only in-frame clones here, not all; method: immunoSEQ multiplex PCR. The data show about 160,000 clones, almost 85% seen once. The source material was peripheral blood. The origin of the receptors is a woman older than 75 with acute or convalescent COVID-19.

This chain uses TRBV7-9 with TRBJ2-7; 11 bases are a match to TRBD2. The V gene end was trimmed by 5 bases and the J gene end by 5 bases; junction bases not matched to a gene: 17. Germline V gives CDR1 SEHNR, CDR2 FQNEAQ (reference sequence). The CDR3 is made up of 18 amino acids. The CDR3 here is CASSTLLFTSGRVHEQYF. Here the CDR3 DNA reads TGTGCCAGCAGCACCCTACTGTTCACTAGCGGGAGAGTCCACGAGCAGTACTTC. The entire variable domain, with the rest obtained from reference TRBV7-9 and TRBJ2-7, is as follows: DTGVSQNPRHKITKRGQNVTFRCDPISEHNRLYWYRQTLGQGPEFLTYFQNEAQLEKSRLLSDRFSAERPKGSFSTLEIQRTEQGDSAMYLCASSTLLFTSGRVHEQYFGPGTRLTVT.

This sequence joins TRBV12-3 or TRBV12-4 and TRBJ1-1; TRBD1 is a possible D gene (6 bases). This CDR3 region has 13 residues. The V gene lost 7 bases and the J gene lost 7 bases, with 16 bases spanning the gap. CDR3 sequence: CASTTSVQGEAFF. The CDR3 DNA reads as TGTGCCAGCACCACGAGCGTACAGGGTGAAGCTTTCTTT.

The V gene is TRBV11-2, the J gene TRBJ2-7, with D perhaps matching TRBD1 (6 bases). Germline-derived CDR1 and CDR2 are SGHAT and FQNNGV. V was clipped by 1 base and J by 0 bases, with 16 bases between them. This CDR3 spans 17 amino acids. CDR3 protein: CASSLGSWDKSSYEQYF. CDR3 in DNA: TGTGCCAGCAGCTTAGGGAGTTGGGACAAGAGCTCCTACGAGCAGTACTTC. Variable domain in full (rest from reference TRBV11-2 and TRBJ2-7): EAGVAQSPRYKIIEKRQSVAFWCNPISGHATLYWYQQILGQGPKLLIQFQNNGVVDDSQLPKDRFSAERLKGVDSTLKIQPAKLEDSAVYLCASSLGSWDKSSYEQYFGPGTRLTVT.

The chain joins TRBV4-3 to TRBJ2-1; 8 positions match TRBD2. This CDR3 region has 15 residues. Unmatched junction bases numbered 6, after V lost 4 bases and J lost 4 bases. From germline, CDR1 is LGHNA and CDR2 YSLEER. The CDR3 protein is CASSRIAGPYNEQFF. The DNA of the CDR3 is TGCGCCAGCAGCCGCATAGCGGGGCCGTACAATGAGCAGTTCTTC.

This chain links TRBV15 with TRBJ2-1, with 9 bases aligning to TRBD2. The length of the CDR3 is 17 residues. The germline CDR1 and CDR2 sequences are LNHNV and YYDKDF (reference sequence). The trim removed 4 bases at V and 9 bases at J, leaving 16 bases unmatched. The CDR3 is CATSTLGREGRWSEQFF. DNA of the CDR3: TGTGCCACCAGCACCCTGGGGCGGGAGGGCCGTTGGAGTGAGCAGTTCTTC. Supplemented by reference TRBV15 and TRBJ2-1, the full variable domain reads DAMVIQNPRYQVTQFGKPVTLSCSQTLNHNVMYWYQQKSSQAPKLLFHYYDKDFNNEADTPDNFQSRRPNTSFCFLDIRSPGLGDTAMYLCATSTLGREGRWSEQFFGPGTRLTVL.

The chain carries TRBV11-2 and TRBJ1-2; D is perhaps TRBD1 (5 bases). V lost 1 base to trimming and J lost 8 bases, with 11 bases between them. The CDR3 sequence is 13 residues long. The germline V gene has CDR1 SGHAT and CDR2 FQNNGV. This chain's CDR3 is CASSLVVGQGYTF. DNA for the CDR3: TGTGCCAGCAGCTTAGTTGTGGGGCAAGGCTACACCTTC.

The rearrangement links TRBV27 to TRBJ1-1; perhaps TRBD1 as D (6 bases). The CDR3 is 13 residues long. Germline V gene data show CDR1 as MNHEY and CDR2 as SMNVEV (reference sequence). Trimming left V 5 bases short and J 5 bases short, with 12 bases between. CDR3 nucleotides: TGTGCCAGCAGTGAACGGGGGGCTACTGAAGCTTTCTTT. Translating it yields CASSERGATEAFF.

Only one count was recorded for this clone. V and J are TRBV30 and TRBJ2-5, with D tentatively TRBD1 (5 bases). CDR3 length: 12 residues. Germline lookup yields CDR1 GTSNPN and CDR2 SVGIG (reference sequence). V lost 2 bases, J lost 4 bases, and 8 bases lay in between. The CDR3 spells CAWSSQGETQYF. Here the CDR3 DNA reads TGTGCCTGGAGTTCCCAGGGAGAGACCCAGTACTTC.

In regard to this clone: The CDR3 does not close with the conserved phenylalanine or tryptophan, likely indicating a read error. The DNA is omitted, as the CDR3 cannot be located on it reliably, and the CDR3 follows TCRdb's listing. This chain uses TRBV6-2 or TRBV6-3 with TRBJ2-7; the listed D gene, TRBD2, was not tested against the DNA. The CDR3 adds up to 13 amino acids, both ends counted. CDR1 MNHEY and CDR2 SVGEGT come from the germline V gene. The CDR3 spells CASSPQGLAGIVL.

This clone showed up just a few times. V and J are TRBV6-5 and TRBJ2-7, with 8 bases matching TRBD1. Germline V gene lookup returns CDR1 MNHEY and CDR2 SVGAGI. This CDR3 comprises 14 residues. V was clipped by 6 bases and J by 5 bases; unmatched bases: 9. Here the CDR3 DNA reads TGTGCCAGCAGAGCTCCGACAGGGGCCCACGAGCAGTACTTC. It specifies CASRAPTGAHEQYF.

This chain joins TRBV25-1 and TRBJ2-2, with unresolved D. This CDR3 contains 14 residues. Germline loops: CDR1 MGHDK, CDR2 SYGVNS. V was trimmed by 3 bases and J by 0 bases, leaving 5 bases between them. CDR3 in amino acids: CASSDFANTGELFF. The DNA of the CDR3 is TGTGCCAGCAGTGATTTCGCGAACACCGGGGAGCTGTTTTTT.

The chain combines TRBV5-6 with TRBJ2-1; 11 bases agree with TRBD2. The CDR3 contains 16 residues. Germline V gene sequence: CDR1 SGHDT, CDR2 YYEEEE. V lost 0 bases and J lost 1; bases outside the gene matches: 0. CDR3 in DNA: TGTGCCAGCAGCTTGGGACTAGCGGGGTCCTACAATGAGCAGTTCTTC. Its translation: CASSLGLAGSYNEQFF.

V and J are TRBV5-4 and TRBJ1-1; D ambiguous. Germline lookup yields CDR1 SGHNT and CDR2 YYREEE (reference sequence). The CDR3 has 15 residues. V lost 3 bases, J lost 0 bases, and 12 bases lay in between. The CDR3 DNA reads TGTGCCAGCAGCTCCCCTCCAGGCATGAACACTGAAGCTTTCTTT. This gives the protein CASSSPPGMNTEAFF. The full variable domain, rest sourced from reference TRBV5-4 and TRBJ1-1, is ETGVTQSPTHLIKTRGQQVTLRCSSQSGHNTVSWYQQALGQGPQFIFQYYREEENGRGNFPPRFSGLQFPNYSSELNVNALELDDSALYLCASSSPPGMNTEAFFGQGTRLTVV.

The CDR3 loop is CASSVTSGRATDTQYF. In nucleotides, the CDR3 is TGTGCCAGCAGCGTGACTAGCGGGAGGGCGACAGATACGCAGTATTTT. The V call is TRBV11-2, the J call TRBJ2-3; 14 bases line up with TRBD2. Trimming removed 5 bases from V and 3 bases from J; junction bases left unmatched: 4. Per the germline V gene, CDR1 is SGHAT and CDR2 is FQNNGV. The length of the CDR3 is 16 residues.

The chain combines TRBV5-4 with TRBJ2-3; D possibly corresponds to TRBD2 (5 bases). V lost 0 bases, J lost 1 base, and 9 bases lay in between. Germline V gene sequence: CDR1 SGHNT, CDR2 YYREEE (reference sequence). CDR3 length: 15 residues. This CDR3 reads CASSLEAVGTDTQYF. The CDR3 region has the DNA TGTGCCAGCAGCTTGGAAGCGGTGGGCACAGATACGCAGTATTTT. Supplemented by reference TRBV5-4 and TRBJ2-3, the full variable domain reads ETGVTQSPTHLIKTRGQQVTLRCSSQSGHNTVSWYQQALGQGPQFIFQYYREEENGRGNFPPRFSGLQFPNYSSELNVNALELDDSALYLCASSLEAVGTDTQYFGPGTRLTVL.

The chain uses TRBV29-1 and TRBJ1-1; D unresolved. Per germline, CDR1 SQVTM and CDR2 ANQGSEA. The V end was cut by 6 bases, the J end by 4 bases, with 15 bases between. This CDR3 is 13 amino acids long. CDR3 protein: CSVLERRATEAFF. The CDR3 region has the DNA TGCAGCGTCCTTGAGCGACGAGCCACTGAAGCTTTCTTT.

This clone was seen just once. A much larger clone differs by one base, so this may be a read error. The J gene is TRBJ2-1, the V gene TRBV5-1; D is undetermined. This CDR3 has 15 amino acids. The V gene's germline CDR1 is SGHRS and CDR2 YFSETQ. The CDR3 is CANSLDGGTYNEQFF. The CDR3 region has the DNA TGCGCCAACAGCTTGGACGGCGGAACCTACAATGAGCAGTTCTTC.

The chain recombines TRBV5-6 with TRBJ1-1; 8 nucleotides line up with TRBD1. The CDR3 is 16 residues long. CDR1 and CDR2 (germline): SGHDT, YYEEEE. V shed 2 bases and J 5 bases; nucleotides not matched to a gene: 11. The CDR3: CASSFDPRQGITEAFF. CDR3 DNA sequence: TGTGCCAGCAGCTTTGACCCCCGACAGGGGATTACTGAAGCTTTCTTT.

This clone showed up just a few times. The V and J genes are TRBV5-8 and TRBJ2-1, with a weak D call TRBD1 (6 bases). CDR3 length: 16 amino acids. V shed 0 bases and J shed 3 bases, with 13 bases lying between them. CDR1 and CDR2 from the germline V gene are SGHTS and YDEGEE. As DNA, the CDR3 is TGTGCCAGCAGCTTGGAAACAGGGCCACACTACAATGAGCAGTTCTTC. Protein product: CASSLETGPHYNEQFF.

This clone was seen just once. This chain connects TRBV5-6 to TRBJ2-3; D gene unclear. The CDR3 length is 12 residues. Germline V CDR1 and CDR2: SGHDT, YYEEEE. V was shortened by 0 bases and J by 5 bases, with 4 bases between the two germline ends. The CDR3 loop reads CASSLALDTQYF. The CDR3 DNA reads TGTGCCAGCAGCTTGGCCTTAGATACGCAGTATTTT.

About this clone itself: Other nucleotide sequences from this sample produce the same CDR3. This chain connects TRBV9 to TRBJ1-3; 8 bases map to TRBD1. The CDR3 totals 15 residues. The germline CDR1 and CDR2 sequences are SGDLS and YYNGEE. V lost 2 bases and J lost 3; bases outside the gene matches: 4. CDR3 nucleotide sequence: TGTGCCAGCAGCGTCGGACAGGGCAGTGGAAACACCATATATTTT. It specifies CASSVGQGSGNTIYF. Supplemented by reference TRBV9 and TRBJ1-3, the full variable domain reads DSGVTQTPKHLITATGQRVTLRCSPRSGDLSVYWYQQSLDQGLQFLIQYYNGEERAKGNILERFSAQQFPDLHSELNLSSLELGDSALYFCASSVGQGSGNTIYFGEGSWLTVV.

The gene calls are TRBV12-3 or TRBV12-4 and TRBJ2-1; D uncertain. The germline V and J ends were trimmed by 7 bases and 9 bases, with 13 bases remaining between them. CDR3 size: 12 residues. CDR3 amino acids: CASTLGGGEQFF. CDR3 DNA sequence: TGTGCCAGCACCCTAGGCGGCGGTGAGCAGTTCTTC.

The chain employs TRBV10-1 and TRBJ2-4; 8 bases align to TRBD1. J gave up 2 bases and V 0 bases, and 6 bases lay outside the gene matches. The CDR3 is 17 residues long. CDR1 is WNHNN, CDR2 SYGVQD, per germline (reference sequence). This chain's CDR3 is CASSESPRDRPKNIQYF. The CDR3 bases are TGCGCCAGCAGTGAGTCGCCGAGGGACAGGCCCAAAAACATTCAGTACTTC.